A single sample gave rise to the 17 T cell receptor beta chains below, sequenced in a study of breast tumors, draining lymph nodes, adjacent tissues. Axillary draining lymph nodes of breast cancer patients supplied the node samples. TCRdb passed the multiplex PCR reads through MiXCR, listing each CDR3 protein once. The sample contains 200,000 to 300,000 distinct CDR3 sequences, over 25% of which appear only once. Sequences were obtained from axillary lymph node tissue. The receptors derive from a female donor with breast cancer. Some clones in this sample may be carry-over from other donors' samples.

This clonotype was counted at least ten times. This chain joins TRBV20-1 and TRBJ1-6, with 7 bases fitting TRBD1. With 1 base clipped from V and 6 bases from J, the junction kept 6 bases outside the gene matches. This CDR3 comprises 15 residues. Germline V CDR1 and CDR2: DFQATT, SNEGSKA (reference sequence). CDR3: CSARGGQWPNSPLHF. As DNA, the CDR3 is TGCAGTGCTAGAGGGGGACAGTGGCCTAATTCACCCCTCCACTTT.

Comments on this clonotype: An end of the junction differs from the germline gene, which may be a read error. In DNA, the CDR3 is TGTACCAGCAGCGTCGGGGCGAGCACCGGGGAGCTGTTTTTT. This gives the protein CTSSVGASTGELFF. The J gene is TRBJ2-2, the V gene TRBV9; D tentatively fits TRBD1 or TRBD2 (5 bases each). This CDR3 region has 14 residues. CDR1 SGDLS and CDR2 YYNGEE come from the germline V gene.

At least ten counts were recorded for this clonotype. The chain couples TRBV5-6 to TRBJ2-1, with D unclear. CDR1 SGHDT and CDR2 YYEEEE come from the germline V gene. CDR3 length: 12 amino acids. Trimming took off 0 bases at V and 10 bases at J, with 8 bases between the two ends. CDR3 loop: CASSLDEVEQFF. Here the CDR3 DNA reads TGTGCCAGCAGCTTGGACGAAGTGGAGCAGTTCTTC.

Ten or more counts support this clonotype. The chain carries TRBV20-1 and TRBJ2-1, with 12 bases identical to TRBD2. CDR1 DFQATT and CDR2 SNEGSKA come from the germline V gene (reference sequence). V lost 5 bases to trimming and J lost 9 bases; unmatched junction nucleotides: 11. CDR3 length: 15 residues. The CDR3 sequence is CSADILAGGLLEQFF. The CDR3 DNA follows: TGCAGTGCTGACATTCTAGCGGGAGGGCTACTTGAGCAGTTCTTC.

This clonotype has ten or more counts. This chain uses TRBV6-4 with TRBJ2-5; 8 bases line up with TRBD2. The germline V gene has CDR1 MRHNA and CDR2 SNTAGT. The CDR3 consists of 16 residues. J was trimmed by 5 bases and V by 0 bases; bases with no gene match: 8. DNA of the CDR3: TGTGCCAGCAGTGACTCACGGGAGGGAATCAGGGAGACCCAGTACTTC. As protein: CASSDSREGIRETQYF.

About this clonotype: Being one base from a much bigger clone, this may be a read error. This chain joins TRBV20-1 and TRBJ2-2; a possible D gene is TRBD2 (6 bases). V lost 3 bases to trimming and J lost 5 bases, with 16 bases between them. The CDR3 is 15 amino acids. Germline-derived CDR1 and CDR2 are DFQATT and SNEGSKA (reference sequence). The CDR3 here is CSASEGRRGTGELFF. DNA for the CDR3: TGCAGTGCTAGCGAGGGCAGGCGGGGTACCGGGGAGCTGTTTTTT.

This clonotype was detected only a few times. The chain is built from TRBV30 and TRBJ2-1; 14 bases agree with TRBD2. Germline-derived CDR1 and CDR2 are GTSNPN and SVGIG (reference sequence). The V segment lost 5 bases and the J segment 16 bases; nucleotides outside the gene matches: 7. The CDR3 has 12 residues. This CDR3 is CAWARLAGGPFF. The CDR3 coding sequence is TGTGCCTGGGCTCGACTAGCGGGAGGGCCCTTCTTC.

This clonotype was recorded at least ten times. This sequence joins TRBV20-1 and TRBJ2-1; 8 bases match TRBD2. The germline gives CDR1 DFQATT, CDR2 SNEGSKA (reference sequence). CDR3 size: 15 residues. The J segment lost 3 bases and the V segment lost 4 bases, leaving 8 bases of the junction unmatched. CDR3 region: CSAIRGLGLYNEQFF. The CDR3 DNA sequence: TGCAGTGCTATCCGGGGACTAGGCCTCTACAATGAGCAGTTCTTC.

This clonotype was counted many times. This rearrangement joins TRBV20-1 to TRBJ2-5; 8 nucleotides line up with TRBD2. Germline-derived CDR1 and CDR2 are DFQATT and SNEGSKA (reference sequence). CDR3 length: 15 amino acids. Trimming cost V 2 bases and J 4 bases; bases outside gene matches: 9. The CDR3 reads CSARTPGSGRETQYF. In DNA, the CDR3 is TGCAGTGCTAGAACCCCGGGGAGCGGGAGAGAGACCCAGTACTTC.

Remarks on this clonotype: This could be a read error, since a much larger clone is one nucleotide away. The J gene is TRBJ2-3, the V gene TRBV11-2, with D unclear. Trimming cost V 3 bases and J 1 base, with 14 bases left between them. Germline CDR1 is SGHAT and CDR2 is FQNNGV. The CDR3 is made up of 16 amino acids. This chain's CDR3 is CASSLMELAGTDTQYF. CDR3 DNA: TGTGCCAGCAGCTTGATGGAGCTGGCGGGCACAGATACGCAGTATTTT.

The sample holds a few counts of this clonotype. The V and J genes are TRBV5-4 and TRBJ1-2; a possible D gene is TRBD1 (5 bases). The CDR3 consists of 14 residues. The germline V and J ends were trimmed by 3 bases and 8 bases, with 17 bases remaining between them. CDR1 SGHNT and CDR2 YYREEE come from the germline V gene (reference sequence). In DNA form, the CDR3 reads TGTGCCAGCAGCTATGGACTAACCGAGGGGGGCTACACCTTC. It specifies CASSYGLTEGGYTF. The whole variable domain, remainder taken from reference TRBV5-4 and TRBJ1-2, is ETGVTQSPTHLIKTRGQQVTLRCSSQSGHNTVSWYQQALGQGPQFIFQYYREEENGRGNFPPRFSGLQFPNYSSELNVNALELDDSALYLCASSYGLTEGGYTFGSGTRLTVV.

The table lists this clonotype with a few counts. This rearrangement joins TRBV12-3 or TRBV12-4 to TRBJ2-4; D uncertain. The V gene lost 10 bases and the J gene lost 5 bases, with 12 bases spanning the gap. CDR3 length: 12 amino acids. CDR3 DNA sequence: TGTGCCACCGGGCAGAGCCAAAACATTCAGTACTTC. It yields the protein CATGQSQNIQYF.

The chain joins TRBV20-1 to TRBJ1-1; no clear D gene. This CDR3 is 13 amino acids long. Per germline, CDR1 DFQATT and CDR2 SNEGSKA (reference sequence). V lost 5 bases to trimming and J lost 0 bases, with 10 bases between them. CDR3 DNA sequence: TGCAGTGCTCCATTTTCGGTGAACACTGAAGCTTTCTTT. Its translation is CSAPFSVNTEAFF.

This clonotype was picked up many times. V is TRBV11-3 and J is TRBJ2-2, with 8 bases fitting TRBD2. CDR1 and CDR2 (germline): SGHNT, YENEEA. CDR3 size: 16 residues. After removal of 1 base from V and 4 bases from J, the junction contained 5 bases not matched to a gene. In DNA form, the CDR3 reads TGTGCCAGCAGCTTAGTCTTGGCGGGGGGCACCGGGGAGCTGTTTTTT. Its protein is CASSLVLAGGTGELFF.

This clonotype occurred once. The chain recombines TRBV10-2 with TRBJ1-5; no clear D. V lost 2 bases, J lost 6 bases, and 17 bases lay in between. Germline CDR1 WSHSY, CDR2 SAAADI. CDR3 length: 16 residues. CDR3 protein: CASSEHPPELGQPQHF. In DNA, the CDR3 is TGCGCCAGCAGTGAGCACCCCCCTGAGTTGGGTCAGCCCCAGCATTTT.

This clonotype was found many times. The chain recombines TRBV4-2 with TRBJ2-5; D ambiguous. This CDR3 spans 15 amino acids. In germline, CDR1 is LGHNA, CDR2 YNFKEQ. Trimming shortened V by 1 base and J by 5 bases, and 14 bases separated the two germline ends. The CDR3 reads CASSQAGGRVETQYF. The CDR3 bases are TGTGCCAGCAGCCAAGCGGGCGGACGGGTGGAGACCCAGTACTTC.

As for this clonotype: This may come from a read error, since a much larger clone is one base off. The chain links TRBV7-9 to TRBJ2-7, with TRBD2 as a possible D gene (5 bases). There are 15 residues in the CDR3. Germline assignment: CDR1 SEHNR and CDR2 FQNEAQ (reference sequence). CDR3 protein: CASSQVCGPTYEQYF. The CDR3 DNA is TGCGCCAGCAGCCAAGTATGCGGGCCCACCTACGAGCAGTACTTC.